A selection of T cell receptor beta chains follows, all from one sample in a study of cytomegalovirus exposure and HLA in healthy donors. Assay used: immunoSEQ multiplex PCR; TCRdb lists only in-frame clones, some missing. The sample consists of about 160,000 clones, 84% of them appearing once. Sequenced material: PBMCs. The source is a man aged 25 to 40 in good health and CMV-seropositive. The CDR3 runs from the conserved cysteine through the conserved F or W. The D gene is left open where the match is weak. The size of a clone is reported for some rows only, either as once, few or many, or as a class for expanded clones.

TRBJ1-5 NA NA TRBV10-2 CASTDSNQPQHF TGCGCCAGCACAGATAGCAATCAGCCCCAGCATTTT
TRBJ2-1 NA TRBD2 TRBV11-2 CASSPSGTSGEQFF TGTGCCAGCAGCCCCTCCGGGACTAGCGGTGAGCAGTTCTTC
TRBJ1-2 few TRBD1 TRBV2 CASREDRGMGGYTF TGTGCCAGCAGGGAGGACAGGGGGATGGGTGGCTACACCTTC
TRBJ2-2 NA TRBD2 TRBV4-2 CASSPGLANTGELFF TGTGCCAGCAGCCCGGGACTAGCGAACACCGGGGAGCTGTTTTTT
TRBJ2-7 NA TRBD2 TRBV27 CASSLLTSGTSGGSYEQYF TGTGCCAGCAGTTTATTGACCTCCGGGACTAGCGGGGGCAGCTACGAGCAGTACTTC
TRBJ2-7 NA NA TRBV10-1 CASSEGRGYEQYF TGCGCCAGCAGTGAGGGCAGGGGCTACGAGCAGTACTTC
TRBJ2-5 NA NA TRBV5-4 CASSPITSRQETQYF TGTGCCAGCAGCCCTATAACGTCGAGGCAGGAGACCCAGTACTTC
TRBJ1-2 NA TRBD1 TRBV5-6 CASSPRGQGANYGYTF TGTGCCAGCAGCCCCCGAGGACAGGGCGCTAACTATGGCTACACCTTC
TRBJ1-3 NA NA TRBV28 CASSFGVEVRGNTIYF TGTGCCAGCAGTTTCGGGGTGGAGGTTCGGGGAAACACCATATATTTT
TRBJ1-2 NA TRBD1 TRBV19 CASSRGQDYGYTF TGTGCCAGTAGTAGGGGACAGGACTATGGCTACACCTTC
TRBJ1-4 NA TRBD1 TRBV28 CASSKGDRLEKLFF TGTGCCAGCAGTAAGGGGGACAGACTCGAAAAACTGTTTTTT
TRBJ2-5 NA NA TRBV7-3 CASSPYRAGGRETQYF TGTGCCAGCAGCCCCTACAGGGCGGGCGGGCGAGAGACCCAGTACTTC
TRBJ2-7 NA TRBD1 TRBV9 CASSVGQGARSEQYF TGTGCCAGCAGCGTCGGCCAGGGGGCGCGGTCCGAGCAGTACTTC
TRBJ2-1 once NA TRBV5-1 CASTLYNEQFF TGCGCCAGCACTCTTTACAATGAGCAGTTCTTC
TRBJ2-7 NA TRBD1 TRBV7-2 CASSLWVGRQGSGEQYF TGTGCCAGCAGCTTATGGGTCGGACGACAGGGGTCGGGGGAGCAGTACTTC
TRBJ2-6 NA TRBD2 TRBV6-5 CASSPAGAGANVLTF TGTGCCAGCAGCCCGGCGGGAGCTGGGGCCAACGTCCTGACTTTC
TRBJ1-2 NA NA TRBV7-3 CASSSLHRAGSYYGYTF TGTGCCAGCAGCTCACTCCACCGCGCTGGGAGTTACTATGGCTACACCTTC
TRBJ2-7 NA NA TRBV6-5 CASSSRGRVSEQYF TGTGCCAGCAGTTCCAGGGGCAGGGTCTCCGAGCAGTACTTC
TRBJ1-3 NA NA TRBV2 CASSDPSSGNTIYF TGTGCCAGCAGTGACCCGAGCTCTGGAAACACCATATATTTT
TRBJ2-1 few NA TRBV19 CASNQGRETNEQFF TGTGCCAGTAACCAGGGGCGGGAGACCAATGAGCAGTTCTTC
TRBJ1-2 NA TRBD1 TRBV30 CAWRGQGYYGYTF TGTGCCTGGAGAGGACAGGGTTACTATGGCTACACCTTC
TRBJ2-2 NA TRBD1 TRBV10-3 CAISAPLRQGEELFF TGTGCCATCAGTGCCCCCCTCCGACAGGGCGAGGAGCTGTTTTTT
TRBJ2-1 NA TRBD1 TRBV29-1 CSVAETGFGNEQFF TGCAGCGTTGCCGAGACAGGGTTCGGGAATGAGCAGTTCTTC
TRBJ2-7 once NA TRBV7-7 CASSPSHVTYEQYF TGTGCCAGCAGCCCATCACACGTAACCTACGAGCAGTACTTC
TRBJ1-2 NA NA TRBV4-3 CASSPNAGLNYGYTF TGCGCCAGCAGCCCAAATGCGGGACTTAACTATGGCTACACCTTC
TRBJ2-7 once TRBD2 TRBV13 CASRRLAGGSYEQYF TGTGCCAGCAGAAGACTAGCGGGAGGCTCCTACGAGCAGTACTTC
TRBJ2-1 NA NA TRBV11-3 CASSLSLANNEQFF TGTGCCAGCAGCTTATCCCTGGCCAACAATGAGCAGTTCTTC
TRBJ2-7 NA NA TRBV9 CASSVGLGGDYEQYF TGTGCCAGCAGCGTAGGTCTGGGGGGAGACTACGAGCAGTACTTC
TRBJ2-7 NA NA TRBV7-8 CASRLPSRYEQYF TGTGCCAGCCGTCTTCCGTCCCGCTACGAGCAGTACTTC
TRBJ2-7 NA TRBD2 TRBV5-5 CASSRTSGSHEQYF TGTGCCAGCAGCCGTACTAGCGGGAGTCACGAGCAGTACTTC
TRBJ2-1 NA TRBD2 TRBV19 CASSNARTSGYNEQFF TGTGCCAGTAGCAATGCCCGGACTAGCGGATACAATGAGCAGTTCTTC
TRBJ1-6 NA NA TRBV19 CASSTRTVRDSPLHF TGTGCCAGTAGTACTCGGACGGTCAGGGATTCACCCCTCCACTTT
TRBJ2-5 NA TRBD2 TRBV7-2 CASSGRTSGGYQETQYF TGTGCCAGCAGCGGACGGACTAGCGGGGGGTACCAAGAGACCCAGTACTTC
TRBJ1-4 NA NA TRBV19 CASSINYRVATNEKLFF TGTGCCAGTAGTATAAATTATCGGGTTGCAACTAATGAAAAACTGTTTTTT
TRBJ2-1 NA NA TRBV29-1 CSVAYVRNEQFF TGCAGCGTTGCGTATGTACGGAATGAGCAGTTCTTC
TRBJ2-5 NA TRBD2 TRBV7-9 CASRQGSGAKETQYF TGTGCCAGCAGACAAGGGAGCGGGGCCAAAGAGACCCAGTACTTC
TRBJ2-6 NA NA TRBV4-2 CASSREQASGANVLTF TGTGCCAGCAGCCGAGAACAGGCCTCTGGGGCCAACGTCCTGACTTTC
TRBJ2-7 NA NA TRBV5-6 CASSRPWQGQYEQYF TGTGCCAGCAGCCGGCCCTGGCAGGGACAATACGAGCAGTACTTC
TRBJ2-5 NA TRBD2 TRBV6-1 CATNPGTSAQETQYF TGTGCCACCAACCCTGGGACTAGCGCGCAAGAGACCCAGTACTTC
TRBJ2-7 NA TRBD2 TRBV5-4 CASSLRTSGGLGEQYF TGTGCCAGCAGCTTACGGACTAGCGGCGGTCTAGGGGAGCAGTACTTC
TRBJ1-2 NA NA TRBV29-1 CSVVGSPLGNYGYTF TGCAGCGTTGTCGGGTCTCCCCTCGGGAACTATGGCTACACCTTC
TRBJ2-3 NA NA TRBV11-3 CASSRRSGSTDTQYF TGTGCCAGCAGCCGTCGGTCAGGGAGCACAGATACGCAGTATTTT
TRBJ2-5 NA NA TRBV9 CASSSLGSQYF TGTGCCAGCAGCTCTCTGGGGAGCCAGTACTTC
TRBJ1-1 NA TRBD1 TRBV29-1 CSGRTGDAEAFF TGCAGCGGAAGGACAGGGGACGCTGAAGCTTTCTTT
TRBJ2-3 once NA TRBV9 CASSVVPSLGLTDTQYF TGTGCCAGCAGCGTAGTTCCCTCCCTTGGACTCACAGATACGCAGTATTTT
TRBJ2-1 NA TRBD2 TRBV7-9 CASSLAGGTSPNEQFF TGTGCCAGCAGCTTAGCCGGGGGGACTAGCCCCAATGAGCAGTTCTTC
TRBJ2-5 NA NA TRBV9 CASSPTPTRDRETQYF TGTGCCAGCAGCCCTACTCCGACTAGGGACCGGGAGACCCAGTACTTC
TRBJ1-5 once NA TRBV28 CASSLNGHQPQHF TGTGCCAGCAGTTTAAACGGTCATCAGCCCCAGCATTTT
TRBJ2-1 NA NA TRBV10-1 CASSDLANNEQFF TGCGCCAGCAGCGATCTGGCAAACAATGAGCAGTTCTTC
TRBJ2-5 NA NA TRBV5-1 CASSLEREGATQYF TGCGCCAGCAGCTTGGAGAGAGAGGGAGCGACCCAGTACTTC
TRBJ2-2 once NA TRBV5-1 CASSLTDAMNTGELFF TGCGCCAGCAGCTTGACAGATGCGATGAACACCGGGGAGCTGTTTTTT
TRBJ2-3 NA TRBD1 TRBV14 CASSQDHPGQGTQYF TGTGCCAGCAGCCAAGATCACCCGGGACAGGGAACGCAGTATTTT
TRBJ2-2 NA NA TRBV29-1 CSVADHGDTGELFF TGCAGCGTCGCTGACCACGGGGACACCGGGGAGCTGTTTTTT
TRBJ2-1 NA TRBD2 TRBV5-1 CASSSWTSNEQFF TGCGCCAGCAGCTCCTGGACTAGCAATGAGCAGTTCTTC
TRBJ1-3 NA NA TRBV4-3 CASSQDQVASSGNTIYF TGCGCCAGCAGCCAAGATCAGGTTGCGAGCTCTGGAAACACCATATATTTT